The 27 T cell receptor beta chains below come from one sample, sequenced in a study of cytomegalovirus exposure and HLA in healthy donors listed by TCRdb under 2017. Receptors were amplified or captured by the immunoSEQ multiplex PCR assay. Sourced from immuneACCESS, this table was stored by TCRdb with only in-frame sequences that have V and J called. A share of the clones is absent; for the studies checked, an unresolved V gene accounts for under half, and the remainder has no known explanation. Recorded for this sample are 50,000 to 65,000 clones; approximately 95% of them occurred a single time. 6% to 8.5% of the sample is in the top ten clones. The specimen was PBMCs. The source is a woman younger than 30 in good health and CMV-seropositive.

V gene TRBV9 combines with J gene TRBJ2-1; TRBD2 agrees at 8 bases. Trimming cost V 0 bases and J 2 bases; bases outside gene matches: 1. CDR1 and CDR2 (germline): SGDLS, YYNGEE. The CDR3 has 15 amino acids. The CDR3 DNA is TGTGCCAGCAGCGTAGGCGGGGGGACCTACAATGAGCAGTTCTTC. Translating gives CASSVGGGTYNEQFF.

This rearrangement joins TRBV30 to TRBJ1-2; 7 bases are a match to TRBD1. J gave up 4 bases and V 7 bases, and 18 bases lay outside the gene matches. The CDR3 contains 16 residues. Germline loops: CDR1 GTSNPN, CDR2 SVGIG (reference sequence). In DNA form, the CDR3 reads TGTGCCTACCCACTTGTGACAGGGCTAAGCGTCTATGGCTACACCTTC. Its protein is CAYPLVTGLSVYGYTF. Based on the CDR3 plus reference TRBV30 and TRBJ1-2, the full variable domain is SQTIHQWPATLVQPVGSPLSLECTVEGTSNPNLYWYRQAAGRGLQLLFYSVGIGQISSEVPQNLSASRPQDRQFILSSKKLLLSDSGFYLCAYPLVTGLSVYGYTFGSGTRLTVV.

J is TRBJ1-6 and V is TRBV7-9; TRBD1 matches 8 bases. V lost 0 bases to trimming and J lost 4 bases; unmatched junction nucleotides: 8. From germline, CDR1 is SEHNR and CDR2 FQNEAQ (reference sequence). The CDR3 has 18 residues. CDR3 sequence: CASSLAFAGGRYNSPLHF. In DNA, the CDR3 is TGTGCCAGCAGCTTAGCGTTCGCAGGGGGCAGGTATAATTCACCCCTCCACTTT. The full variable domain, with the rest looked up from reference TRBV7-9 and TRBJ1-6, is DTGVSQNPRHKITKRGQNVTFRCDPISEHNRLYWYRQTLGQGPEFLTYFQNEAQLEKSRLLSDRFSAERPKGSFSTLEIQRTEQGDSAMYLCASSLAFAGGRYNSPLHFGNGTRLTVT.

CDR3 DNA sequence: TGTGCCAGCAGCTTAGTCGTTTCCCACAGGGCCAGGGCCCCCTATGGCTACACCTTC. Its protein product is CASSLVVSHRARAPYGYTF. The chain joins TRBV7-2 to TRBJ1-2; D is possibly TRBD1 (6 bases). Germline V lookup: CDR1 SGHTA, CDR2 FQGNSA. This CDR3 region has 19 residues. Trimming removed 1 base from V and 4 bases from J, with 25 bases in between.

The chain uses TRBV27 and TRBJ2-6; no definite D call. V was shortened by 3 bases and J by 0 bases, with 6 bases between the two germline ends. CDR1 is MNHEY and CDR2 is SMNVEV in the germline V gene (reference sequence). The CDR3 runs to 15 residues. CDR3 DNA sequence: TGTGCCAGCAGTTTCCTTAGCTCTGGGGCCAACGTCCTGACTTTC. Translating gives CASSFLSSGANVLTF.

The genes are TRBV6-6 and TRBJ2-5, with 15 bases lining up with TRBD2. CDR1 and CDR2 from the germline V gene are MNHNY and SVGAGI (reference sequence). This CDR3 spans 16 amino acids. Losses at the gene ends were 6 bases for V and 7 bases for J; bases not matched to a gene: 9. The CDR3 sequence: CASSPGLAGGQGTQYF. Here the CDR3 DNA reads TGTGCCAGCAGCCCCGGACTAGCGGGGGGGCAGGGGACCCAGTACTTC.

The chain recombines TRBV6-6 with TRBJ1-4; a weak D match, TRBD1 (6 bases). V lost 4 bases and J 7 bases, leaving 16 bases between the germline ends. From germline, CDR1 is MNHNY and CDR2 SVGAGI (reference sequence). The CDR3 contains 15 residues. CDR3 DNA sequence: TGTGCCAGCAGTTGGGACGGACAGCCGGGTGAAAAACTGTTTTTT. Residues: CASSWDGQPGEKLFF.

This chain connects TRBV27 to TRBJ1-1, with a tentative D call TRBD1 (6 bases). The CDR3 loop spans 13 amino acids. The germline V gene encodes CDR1 MNHEY and CDR2 SMNVEV (reference sequence). V was pared by 2 bases and J by 6 bases, with 10 bases between. The CDR3 region has the DNA TGTGCCAGCAGTTTACTCAGGGGTTCTGAAGCTTTCTTT. Its translation is CASSLLRGSEAFF.

The chain has TRBV6-1 and TRBJ2-7; TRBD2 aligns across 8 bases. Germline assignment: CDR1 MNHNS and CDR2 SASEGT. This CDR3 is 15 amino acids long. Trimming at V came to 6 bases and at J to 0 bases, leaving 7 bases not matched to a gene. The CDR3 spells CASRPLAGPSYEQYF. Here the CDR3 DNA reads TGTGCCAGCAGACCCCTAGCGGGCCCCTCCTACGAGCAGTACTTC.

This chain's CDR3 is CASSLARRLAGGKAEQYF. The CDR3 DNA reads TGTGCCAGCAGCTTAGCGCGCCGACTAGCGGGAGGGAAGGCCGAGCAGTACTTC. The rearrangement uses TRBV7-8 and TRBJ2-7, with 14 bases matching TRBD2. The CDR3 loop spans 18 amino acids. V lost 0 bases to trimming and J lost 6 bases; unmatched junction nucleotides: 10. Germline V gene sequence: CDR1 SGHVS, CDR2 FQNEAQ. The full variable domain, in which reference TRBV7-8 and TRBJ2-7 provide the parts outside the CDR3, is GAGVSQSPRYKVAKRGQDVALRCDPISGHVSLFWYQQALGQGPEFLTYFQNEAQLDKSGLPSDRFFAERPEGSVSTLKIQRTQQEDSAVYLCASSLARRLAGGKAEQYFGPGTRLTVT.

The genes are TRBV6-6 and TRBJ1-5; unclear D gene. V was pared by 4 bases and J by 0 bases, with 4 bases between. The CDR3 runs 13 residues. Germline V gives CDR1 MNHNY, CDR2 SVGAGI (reference sequence). The CDR3, as DNA: TGTGCCAGCAGTTGGAGTAGCAATCAGCCCCAGCATTTT. This codes for CASSWSSNQPQHF.

The genes are TRBV27 and TRBJ2-7; a weak D match, TRBD1 (5 bases). CDR3 length equals 14 residues. The V gene's germline CDR1 is MNHEY and CDR2 SMNVEV (reference sequence). Trimming shortened V by 6 bases and J by 4 bases, and 16 bases separated the two germline ends. CDR3 DNA: TGTGCCAGCAGCCCTTTGGGGCTATGGTACGAGCAGTACTTC. Amino acids: CASSPLGLWYEQYF.

The V call is TRBV28, the J call TRBJ2-7, with 8 positions matching TRBD1. Germline values: CDR1 MDHEN, CDR2 SYDVKM. V was pared by 6 bases and J by 1 base, with 8 bases of the junction left unmatched. The CDR3 spans 15 residues. CDR3 in DNA: TGTGCCAGCAGACGCGGACAGGGTTCATCCTACGAGCAGTACTTC. Its protein is CASRRGQGSSYEQYF.

V and J are TRBV28 and TRBJ2-7, with D tentatively TRBD1 (6 bases). The CDR3 sequence is 14 residues long. The germline V gene encodes CDR1 MDHEN and CDR2 SYDVKM. Trimming cost V 6 bases and J 3 bases, with 15 bases left between them. The CDR3 reads CASRGRGEGYEQYF. CDR3 in DNA: TGTGCCAGCAGGGGCAGGGGAGAGGGCTACGAGCAGTACTTC.

V and J are TRBV11-2 and TRBJ1-1, with 7 bases matching TRBD1. J was trimmed by 2 bases and V by 4 bases; bases with no gene match: 7. The CDR3 is made up of 15 amino acids. Germline V gives CDR1 SGHAT, CDR2 FQNNGV. The CDR3 reads CASSSIRGRNTEAFF. The CDR3 DNA reads TGTGCCAGCAGCTCCATAAGGGGGCGTAACACTGAAGCTTTCTTT.

V gene TRBV5-1 combines with J gene TRBJ2-5; D possibly corresponds to TRBD1 (6 bases). The CDR3 is 14 amino acids. Germline V gene data show CDR1 as SGHRS and CDR2 as YFSETQ. The V gene lost 3 bases and the J gene lost 5 bases, with 14 bases spanning the gap. Here the CDR3 DNA reads TGCGCCAGCAGCTCAGCAGGGGCCCAGGAGACCCAGTACTTC. Translated: CASSSAGAQETQYF. The whole variable domain, remainder taken from reference TRBV5-1 and TRBJ2-5, is KAGVTQTPRYLIKTRGQQVTLSCSPISGHRSVSWYQQTPGQGLQFLFEYFSETQRNKGNFPGRFSGRQFSNSRSEMNVSTLELGDSALYLCASSSAGAQETQYFGPGTRLLVL.

The genes are TRBV28 and TRBJ2-7; 8 nucleotides agree with TRBD1. With V trimmed by 5 bases and J by 5 bases, 11 bases remained unmatched. Germline CDR1 and CDR2: MDHEN and SYDVKM. The CDR3 has 15 amino acids. CDR3: CASSKPPDRVHEQYF. CDR3 nucleotide sequence: TGTGCCAGCAGTAAACCCCCGGACAGGGTGCACGAGCAGTACTTC. Full variable domain (missing parts from reference TRBV28 and TRBJ2-7): DVKVTQSSRYLVKRTGEKVFLECVQDMDHENMFWYRQDPGLGLRLIYFSYDVKMKEKGDIPEGYSVSREKKERFSLILESASTNQTSMYLCASSKPPDRVHEQYFGPGTRLTVT.

The rearrangement links TRBV2 to TRBJ1-1; no clear D gene. The germline V gene has CDR1 SNHLY and CDR2 FYNNEI. The CDR3 covers 13 residues. Trimming shortened V by 4 bases and J by 1 base, and 7 bases separated the two germline ends. CDR3 in amino acids: CASSGERNTEAFF. CDR3 nucleotides: TGTGCCAGCAGTGGGGAGAGGAACACTGAAGCTTTCTTT.

This chain joins TRBV30 and TRBJ1-1; no firm D call. The germline gives CDR1 GTSNPN, CDR2 SVGIG (reference sequence). The CDR3 has 13 amino acids. The V and J ends lost 2 bases and 6 bases respectively, with 13 bases between them. CDR3 loop: CAWSQTAQAEAFF. The CDR3 nucleotides read TGTGCCTGGAGTCAAACAGCCCAGGCTGAAGCTTTCTTT.

The chain uses TRBV5-8 and TRBJ2-3; D unresolved. This CDR3 is 14 amino acids long. From germline, CDR1 is SGHTS and CDR2 YDEGEE. With 3 bases removed from V and 1 base from J, the gap between germline ends came to 9 bases. CDR3 coding DNA: TGTGCCAGCAGCTCCTTTACGGGCACAGATACGCAGTATTTT. Protein: CASSSFTGTDTQYF.

V usage is TRBV6-1 and J usage is TRBJ2-7; 10 bases fit TRBD2. Unmatched junction bases numbered 7, after V lost 4 bases and J lost 7 bases. Germline CDR1 MNHNS, CDR2 SASEGT. There are 14 residues in the CDR3. The CDR3 spells CASSASGSALEQYF. In DNA, the CDR3 is TGTGCCAGCAGTGCTAGCGGGAGCGCGTTAGAGCAGTACTTC.

This chain connects TRBV28 to TRBJ1-1, with 7 bases matching TRBD1. The junction had 11 bases not matched to a gene; V was cut back by 5 bases and J by 8 bases. CDR1 MDHEN and CDR2 SYDVKM come from the germline V gene. The CDR3 length is 14 residues. CDR3 amino acids: CASSLLTRQGEAFF. The DNA for the CDR3 is TGTGCCAGCAGTCTCCTCACGAGACAGGGAGAAGCTTTCTTT. Using reference TRBV28 and TRBJ1-1 for the parts outside the CDR3, the full variable domain is DVKVTQSSRYLVKRTGEKVFLECVQDMDHENMFWYRQDPGLGLRLIYFSYDVKMKEKGDIPEGYSVSREKKERFSLILESASTNQTSMYLCASSLLTRQGEAFFGQGTRLTVV.

The chain uses TRBV7-3 and TRBJ2-1, with 10 bases lining up with TRBD2. CDR1 SGHTA and CDR2 FQGTGA come from the germline V gene. The length of the CDR3 is 18 residues. The trim removed 2 bases at V and 5 bases at J, leaving 12 bases unmatched. The CDR3 region has the DNA TGTGCCAGCAGCTTATGGGCTACTAGCGGGACTTCTAACAATGAGCAGTTCTTC. Encoded protein: CASSLWATSGTSNNEQFF.

The chain uses TRBV27 and TRBJ2-1; TRBD2 matches 12 bases. CDR1 is MNHEY and CDR2 is SMNVEV in the germline V gene (reference sequence). The CDR3 covers 19 residues. The trim removed 2 bases at V and 5 bases at J, leaving 13 bases unmatched. The DNA for the CDR3 is TGTGCCAGCAGTTTAAGGGCTAGCGGGAGGGCGATCCCAGACAATGAGCAGTTCTTC. The encoded protein is CASSLRASGRAIPDNEQFF.

The rearrangement uses TRBV4-1 and TRBJ2-7, with D possibly matching TRBD2 (5 bases). V was trimmed by 1 base and J by 5 bases, leaving 9 bases between them. This CDR3 contains 13 residues. Germline-derived CDR1 and CDR2 are MGHRA and YSYEKL. Here the CDR3 DNA reads TGCGCCAGCAGCCAAGTTGGGAGCCACGAGCAGTACTTC. Its translation: CASSQVGSHEQYF.

V is TRBV11-2 and J is TRBJ2-1; 7 bases align to TRBD1. CDR3 size: 15 residues. J gave up 8 bases and V 0 bases, and 7 bases lay outside the gene matches. Germline V gene sequence: CDR1 SGHAT, CDR2 FQNNGV. CDR3 sequence (DNA): TGTGCCAGCAGCTTAGATCAGGGGGATTGGTATGAGCAGTTCTTC. Translation gives CASSLDQGDWYEQFF.

The chain couples TRBV14 to TRBJ1-4, with TRBD1 matching 12 bases. The V gene's germline CDR1 is SGHDN and CDR2 FVKESK. Trimming at V came to 4 bases and at J to 6 bases, leaving 3 bases not matched to a gene. The CDR3 totals 15 residues. The CDR3 loop reads CASSRDRGRDEKLFF. The DNA of the CDR3 is TGTGCCAGCAGCCGGGACAGGGGGCGCGATGAAAAACTGTTTTTT.